This T cell receptor beta chain was identified during a study of human T cells and chemical hapten exposure. The CDR3 loop spans 17 amino acids. Germline-derived CDR1 and CDR2 are MNHEY and SVGEGT. V gave up 2 bases and J gave up 5 bases, with 21 bases separating them. TCRdb re-called the RACE reads through MiXCR, storing one row per CDR3 protein. The sample lists some 87,000 distinct CDR3 sequences, 10% seen once, with under 1.5% in the top ten. Time point described: patch test 1, 2 weeks after DPC sensitization. Treatment defined: therapeutic diphenylcyclopropenone sensitization with weekly scalp DPC. The study drew its donors from alopecia patients who were 18 to 70 years old and suitable for DPC. This clonotype was counted between two and nine times.

The rearrangement links TRBV6-2 or TRBV6-3 to TRBJ1-1; a weak D match, TRBD1 (6 bases). This TCR came from a woman between 50 and 59 years old with alopecia areata. Some clones in this sample may be carry-over from other donors' samples. Sequenced here: whole blood, sampled in connection with sensitization to the hapten diphenylcyclopropenone (DPC). Written as DNA, the CDR3 is TGTGCCAGCAGTTACCTCCCGGGGGGCCCCGGAAAGACTGAAGCTTTCTTT. This codes for CASSYLPGGPGKTEAFF.